This T cell receptor (beta chain) was captured in a study of shared clonotypes between healthy human individuals. Assay: immunoSEQ multiplex PCR; the TCRdb copy retains only in-frame clones and omits some. The sample consists of about 1 million clones, about 75% of them appearing once. CDR1 SNHLY and CDR2 FYNNEI come from the germline V gene. The CDR3 consists of 16 residues. V trimming: 4 bases; J trimming: 2 bases; junction bases outside the gene matches: 4. The J gene is TRBJ2-3, the V gene TRBV2; 12 positions match TRBD2. The TCR was taken from a man aged 18 to 35 in good health. The sample consisted of memory CD4+ T cells sorted from blood. Stated subset: CD45RA-negative fraction. CDR3 in amino acids: CASSVRLAGVTDTQYF. The CDR3 nucleotides are TGTGCCAGCAGTGTACGACTAGCGGGGGTCACAGATACGCAGTATTTT. Full variable domain (missing parts from reference TRBV2 and TRBJ2-3): EPEVTQTPSHQVTQMGQEVILRCVPISNHLYFYWYRQILGQKVEFLVSFYNNEISEKSEIFDDQFSVERPDGSNFTLKIRSTKLEDSAMYFCASSVRLAGVTDTQYFGPGTRLTVL.